What follows describes a single T cell receptor (beta chain). The antigen remains unidentified. Clones were sequenced by immunoSEQ multiplex PCR, and TCRdb holds only the in-frame ones, with some missing. The table includes 100,000 to 140,000 clones, around 89% detected once. The entry originates in a study of T cell responses to AZD1222 COVID-19 vaccine. On the study more broadly: Researchers grouped second doses given at about 4 or about 12 weeks into one pool.

CDR1 is LNHDA and CDR2 is SQIVND in the germline V gene (reference sequence). The ends were cut back, 7 bases at V and 10 bases at J, with 20 bases in the middle. The CDR3 loop spans 14 amino acids. Study outcomes and limitations: All repertoire sampling was performed exclusively after the peak T cell response. The breadth and depth of Spike-specific TCRs increased once two AZD1222 doses had been given. It should be noted that donors were predominantly white British and more often female, and clonal diversity was possibly underestimated.

This TCR derives from an adult in good health. The V and J genes are TRBV19 and TRBJ2-1; either TRBD1 or TRBD2 may supply D (6 bases each). The specimen comprised peripheral blood, sampled on day 0 of AZD1222 vaccination. The CDR3 reads CASTDRGRVLEQFF. The DNA of the CDR3 is TGTGCCAGTACCGACCGGGGGCGAGTCCTGGAGCAGTTCTTC.